This T cell receptor beta chain is drawn from a study of T cell responses to AZD1222 COVID-19 vaccine. The protocol was immunoSEQ multiplex PCR, while the TCRdb copy is restricted to in-frame clones and leaves out a portion. Here the sample spans 95,000 or so clones, nearly 90% being singletons. Study results and caveats: White British ancestry dominated among donors, who included more females, and clonal diversity was possibly underestimated. Nearly half of spike-specific TCRs reportedly go after variant regions that carry no mutations.

Germline CDR1 is SGDLS and CDR2 is YYNGEE. The V end was cut by 4 bases, the J end by 2 bases, with 13 bases between. The CDR3 totals 15 residues. A note on this clone: The antigen is not known.

Specimen: peripheral blood, collected on day 0 of MenACWY control vaccination. J is TRBJ1-3 and V is TRBV9, with D tentatively TRBD1 (5 bases). The source of this sequence is an adult in good health. Here the CDR3 DNA reads TGTGCCAGCAGCACTACCCAGGGAACTGGAAACACCATATATTTT. It translates to CASSTTQGTGNTIYF.